The rows below give T cell receptor beta chains drawn from one sample of a study of shared clonotypes between healthy human individuals. The assay was immunoSEQ multiplex PCR, and TCRdb's table has in-frame clones only and misses some. The sample gives under 850,000 clones, around 70% of which show up once; over 1.5% is in the top ten. The specimen sequenced was memory CD4+ T cells sorted from blood. The receptors derive from a woman under 40 in good health. Both conserved end residues are part of each CDR3. D genes are given only for firm matches. Where a row states a size, it is once, few, many or the class of an expanded clone; other rows omit it.

CDR3 protein | CDR3 DNA | V gene | clone size | D gene | J gene
CASSPTGYGYTF | TGTGCCAGCAGCCCAACAGGCTATGGCTACACCTTC | TRBV5-6 | NA | NA | TRBJ1-2
CASSPPNRDAGYGYTF | TGTGCCAGCTCACCGCCGAACCGGGACGCGGGCTATGGCTACACCTTC | TRBV18 | NA | NA | TRBJ1-2
CASSLGAKNIQYF | TGTGCCAGCAGTTTAGGAGCCAAAAACATTCAGTACTTC | TRBV28 | NA | NA | TRBJ2-4
CAISDVRGPTDTYEQYF | TGTGCCATCAGTGACGTTAGAGGGCCCACCGACACCTACGAGCAGTACTTC | TRBV10-3 | NA | NA | TRBJ2-7
CASSNGGTSSLEQYF | TGTGCCAGCAGTAACGGCGGGACTAGCAGTCTCGAGCAGTACTTC | TRBV6-5 | once | TRBD2 | TRBJ2-7
CASSPLAGGTDTQYF | TGTGCCAGCAGTCCCCTAGCGGGAGGGACAGATACGCAGTATTTT | TRBV6-5 | NA | TRBD2 | TRBJ2-3
CASSPSWRSYNEQFF | TGTGCCAGCAGCCCCTCGTGGCGCTCCTACAATGAGCAGTTCTTC | TRBV7-2 | NA | NA | TRBJ2-1
CASSLDQNTGELFF | TGCGCCAGCAGCTTGGACCAGAACACCGGGGAGCTGTTTTTT | TRBV5-1 | NA | NA | TRBJ2-2
CASTTWTSTEAFF | TGTGCCAGCACCACTTGGACGAGCACTGAAGCTTTCTTT | TRBV28 | NA | NA | TRBJ1-1
CASSPSVGAGRDNEQFF | TGTGCCAGCTCACCCTCCGTTGGGGCGGGAAGAGACAATGAGCAGTTCTTC | TRBV18 | NA | NA | TRBJ2-1
CASSFRAPRTDTQYF | TGTGCCAGCAGCTTCCGGGCCCCACGCACAGATACGCAGTATTTT | TRBV5-8 | NA | NA | TRBJ2-3